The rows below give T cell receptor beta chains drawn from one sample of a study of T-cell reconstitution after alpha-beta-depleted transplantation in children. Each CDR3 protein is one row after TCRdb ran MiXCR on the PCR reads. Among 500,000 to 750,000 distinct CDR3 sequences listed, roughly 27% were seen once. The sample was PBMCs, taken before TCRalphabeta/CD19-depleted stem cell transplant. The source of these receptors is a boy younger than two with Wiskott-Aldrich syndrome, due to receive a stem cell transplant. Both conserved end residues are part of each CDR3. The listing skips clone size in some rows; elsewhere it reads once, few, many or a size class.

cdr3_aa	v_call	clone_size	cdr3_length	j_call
CASSIDGPAGEQYF	TRBV19	few	14	TRBJ2-7
CASSLPGAPQETQYF	TRBV7-8	.	15	TRBJ2-5
CASSDTGKYGYTF	TRBV6-1	few	13	TRBJ1-2
CSAEGPLNTGELFF	TRBV20-1	.	14	TRBJ2-2
CASSPPGPTEQFF	TRBV11-2	.	13	TRBJ2-1
CASSVPLAGGPSEQYF	TRBV5-1	.	16	TRBJ2-7
CASSPVGQTNTEAFF	TRBV7-8	.	15	TRBJ1-1
CTLLRTDTQYF	TRBV20-1	.	11	TRBJ2-3
CASSSPDRGLDYGYTF	TRBV5-1	.	16	TRBJ1-2
CASGTLPSHEQYF	TRBV28	few	13	TRBJ2-7
CASSLRGGEKLFF	TRBV5-5	.	13	TRBJ1-4
CSAREWAANTEAFF	TRBV20-1	few	14	TRBJ1-1
CSVLGGRGTDTQYF	TRBV29-1	few	14	TRBJ2-3
CATARGGYEQYF	TRBV15	.	12	TRBJ2-7
CSARVGSGNYNEQFF	TRBV20-1	few	15	TRBJ2-1
CSANLETDTQYF	TRBV20-1	.	12	TRBJ2-3
CASSGTSVVF	TRBV5-6	.	10	TRBJ2-3
CASSYGLTRASTDTQYF	TRBV9	.	17	TRBJ2-3
CASSLLGYGAEQYF	TRBV27	.	14	TRBJ2-7
CAISQGLAGAYEQYF	TRBV10-3	.	15	TRBJ2-7
CSAPPRGAADTQYF	TRBV20-1	.	14	TRBJ2-3
CASSDRTSLGGELFF	TRBV5-1	.	15	TRBJ2-2
CASSQRNIGRETQYF	TRBV12-3/TRBV12-4	few	15	TRBJ2-5
CASSRDSSGANVLTF	TRBV12-3/TRBV12-4	.	15	TRBJ2-6
CASSPGTSGSSYEQYF	TRBV5-1	.	16	TRBJ2-7
CASKRQAATGETQYF	TRBV12-3/TRBV12-4	.	15	TRBJ2-5
CASSYFGGLDTIYF	TRBV12-3/TRBV12-4	few	14	TRBJ1-3
CASSLQGRLTDTQYF	TRBV27	.	15	TRBJ2-3
CASSPQGRQGGNEQFF	TRBV18	.	16	TRBJ2-1
CASSQGGQRYNEQFF	TRBV5-6	.	15	TRBJ2-1
CASSPAEGNTIYF	TRBV18	.	13	TRBJ1-3
CASYRGRDNEQFF	TRBV5-1	few	13	TRBJ2-1
CASSYSGGQGVHEQFF	TRBV6-5	.	16	TRBJ2-1
CASSEGVAGPYNEQFF	TRBV6-1	.	16	TRBJ2-1
CASSFRLAGNQETQYF	TRBV5-1	.	16	TRBJ2-5
CSARIAWPYEQYF	TRBV20-1	.	13	TRBJ2-7
CASSTALAAGGDQYF	TRBV5-1	.	15	TRBJ2-5
CASSLGASETQYF	TRBV5-1	few	13	TRBJ2-5
CASRLGTTRHPDTQYF	TRBV5-6	.	16	TRBJ2-3
CATSDGGLGNEQFF	TRBV24-1	few	14	TRBJ2-1
CASSLDVTYEQYF	TRBV5-1	few	13	TRBJ2-7
CASSSHRDLYSNQPQHF	TRBV12-3/TRBV12-4	once	17	TRBJ1-5
CSVEDLRGGPSYNEQFF	TRBV29-1	.	17	TRBJ2-1
CATSGRLAGVNTGELFF	TRBV15	few	17	TRBJ2-2
CASSTRTGPYEQYF	TRBV12-3/TRBV12-4	.	14	TRBJ2-7
CASSFGDRAVPEAFF	TRBV5-1	few	15	TRBJ1-1